The entry that follows covers one T cell receptor (beta chain) sequence. The data are from a study of blood T cell repertoires in COVID-19. About the research overall: Samples came from the United States, Italy and Spain, spanning acute and convalescent COVID-19. In each case, the material was cDNA or gDNA derived from T cells, B-cell-depleted T cells, or PBMCs.

This CDR3 is built from 15 residues. Germline lookup yields CDR1 MNHEY and CDR2 SVGAGI. Trimming removed 4 bases from V and 3 bases from J; junction bases left unmatched: 7. In the original analysis: Reference gene primers were amplified, and this amplification served to estimate nucleated cell counts. Generated by immunoSEQ multiplex PCR, the TCRdb table keeps only in-frame clones and is missing some. D and trimming were read from the DNA, whereas the V and J calls and clone size are those reported in that table. The sample shows approximately 240,000 clones, approximately 82% of them seen only once.

Sequenced input: peripheral blood. J is TRBJ2-7 and V is TRBV6-5, with 9 bases that match TRBD1. This receptor was obtained from a woman of 80 years or more with active or convalescent COVID-19. The CDR3, as DNA: TGTGCCAGCAGTTTCCCGGGACAGGGACTCTACGAGCAGTACTTC. Its protein is CASSFPGQGLYEQYF.